The rows below give T cell receptor beta chains drawn from one sample of a study of CD8 T cells in ankylosing spondylitis. TCRdb passed the 5' RACE reads through MiXCR, listing each CDR3 protein once. The repertoire includes about 250,000 distinct CDR3 sequences, roughly 32% of them detected once, and around 4% sits in the top ten. Specimen: blood, either unsorted or a sorted T cell fraction (not recorded which). All receptors derive from a male donor with ankylosing spondylitis or in good health (not recorded which). CDR3s include the opening cysteine and the closing phenylalanine or tryptophan. A D gene is named only where the DNA matches it firmly. Clone sizes are given selectively: once, few, many, or a class where the clone is expanded.

v_call	j_call	clone_size	d_call	cdr3_aa	cdr3_nt
TRBV19	TRBJ2-3	.	TRBD1	CASSWGQYTDTQYF	TGTGCCAGTAGCTGGGGACAGTACACAGATACGCAGTATTTT
TRBV10-3	TRBJ2-3	few	.	CAISGSITDTQYF	TGTGCCATCAGTGGTTCCATCACAGATACGCAGTATTTT
TRBV29-1	TRBJ2-3	.	TRBD1	CSESGTGNSDTQYF	TGCAGCGAATCCGGGACAGGGAATTCAGATACGCAGTATTTT
TRBV20-1	TRBJ2-2	.	TRBD1	CSASEQGDVGELFF	TGCAGTGCTAGCGAACAGGGGGACGTCGGGGAGCTGTTTTTC
TRBV6-1	TRBJ1-2	.	.	CASSRLDLSGYTF	TGTGCCAGCAGCCGACTGGATTTGAGTGGCTACACCTTC
TRBV29-1	TRBJ2-7	.	.	CSVGGGQNYEQYF	TGCAGCGTTGGGGGGGGGCAGAACTACGAGCAGTACTTC
TRBV6-5	TRBJ2-7	.	.	CASSSPARVSRHEQYF	TGTGCCAGCAGTTCTCCCGCACGTGTCTCCCGGCACGAGCAGTACTTC
TRBV12-3/TRBV12-4	TRBJ2-7	.	.	CASTHRGQEQYF	TGTGCCAGCACCCACCGGGGACAAGAGCAGTACTTC
TRBV15	TRBJ2-2	once	.	CATSRGGGNTGELFF	TGTGCCACCAGCAGAGGTGGGGGGAACACCGGGGAGCTGTTTTTT
TRBV7-2	TRBJ2-3	few	TRBD2	CASSPGGLDTQYF	TGTGCCAGCAGCCCGGGGGGATTAGATACGCAGTATTTT
TRBV5-1	TRBJ1-1	.	.	CASSLVSWQGSGENTEAFF	TGCGCCAGCAGCTTGGTATCGTGGCAGGGAAGCGGCGAGAACACTGAAGCTTTCTTT
TRBV7-2	TRBJ1-5	many	TRBD1	CASSFGQGNQPQHF	TGTGCCAGCAGCTTTGGACAGGGTAATCAGCCCCAGCATTTT
TRBV3-1	TRBJ2-5	.	.	CASSQPLRETQYF	TGTGCCAGCAGCCAGCCCCTCCGGGAGACCCAGTACTTC
TRBV12-3/TRBV12-4	TRBJ2-5	few	.	CASSLSGTGETQYF	TGTGCCAGCAGCCTTTCCGGTACTGGGGAGACCCAGTACTTC
TRBV25-1	TRBJ2-7	.	TRBD2	CASSDSGGASGEQYF	TGTGCCAGCAGTGATAGCGGGGGGGCCTCGGGCGAGCAGTACTTC
TRBV20-1	TRBJ2-7	.	TRBD2	CSASNTASGAADEQYF	TGCAGTGCTAGTAACACGGCTAGCGGGGCCGCCGACGAGCAGTACTTC
TRBV6-1	TRBJ1-2	once	.	CASTKTSGGLYGYTF	TGTGCCAGCACCAAGACCTCTGGGGGCCTCTATGGCTACACCTTC
TRBV4-2	TRBJ2-1	.	.	CASSQARDEAHEQFF	TGTGCCAGCAGCCAAGCCCGGGACGAGGCCCATGAGCAGTTCTTC
TRBV12-3/TRBV12-4	TRBJ1-5	.	.	CASSLGQGPYQPQHF	TGTGCCAGCAGTTTAGGGCAGGGACCCTATCAGCCCCAGCATTTT
TRBV20-1	TRBJ2-1	.	TRBD1	CSAKGAQTFGQFF	TGCAGTGCCAAGGGGGCGCAGACCTTTGGTCAGTTCTTC
TRBV6-1	TRBJ1-2	few	TRBD1	CASRPGQPLSGYTF	TGTGCCAGCAGACCGGGACAGCCTCTCTCCGGCTACACCTTC
TRBV5-5	TRBJ2-5	once	TRBD2	CASSLRRGEEETQYF	TGTGCCAGCAGCTTGAGGCGGGGGGAGGAAGAGACCCAGTACTTC
TRBV20-1	TRBJ1-4	.	TRBD1	CSASPGTENEKLFF	TGCAGTGCTAGCCCCGGGACAGAGAATGAAAAACTGTTTTTT
TRBV29-1	TRBJ2-1	many	TRBD2	CSVVLAGGVFYNEQFF	TGCAGCGTTGTATTGGCGGGGGGTGTTTTCTACAATGAGCAGTTCTTC
TRBV20-1	TRBJ2-5	few	TRBD1	CSASETGSYQETQYF	TGCAGTGCTAGTGAGACAGGGTCATACCAAGAGACCCAGTACTTC
TRBV5-1	TRBJ2-5	.	TRBD2	CASSSQGASGKETQYF	TGCGCCAGCAGCTCACAGGGTGCTAGCGGGAAAGAGACCCAGTACTTC
TRBV12-3/TRBV12-4	TRBJ1-1	.	.	CASGTRGGPNTEAFF	TGTGCCAGCGGGACACGAGGGGGGCCGAACACTGAAGCTTTCTTT
TRBV29-1	TRBJ2-1	few	.	CSPPPGPGLFF	TGCAGCCCCCCCCCGGGACCGGGTCTGTTCTTC
TRBV20-1	TRBJ2-7	.	.	CSARLPQVPGQYF	TGCAGTGCTAGACTACCACAAGTCCCTGGGCAGTACTTC
TRBV20-1	TRBJ2-4	few	TRBD2	CSAAGTSGGATAKNIQYF	TGCAGTGCCGCCGGGACTAGCGGGGGGGCCACGGCCAAAAACATTCAGTACTTC
TRBV28	TRBJ1-5	.	.	CASRGDNQPQHF	TGTGCCAGCAGGGGGGATAATCAGCCCCAGCATTTT
TRBV20-1	TRBJ1-2	.	.	CSARDYLGQGGGYTF	TGCAGTGCTAGAGATTATCTAGGGCAGGGTGGCGGCTACACCTTC
TRBV12-3/TRBV12-4	TRBJ1-4	.	TRBD1	CASLRDSKEKLFF	TGTGCCAGCCTCCGGGACAGCAAGGAAAAACTGTTTTTT
TRBV20-1	TRBJ2-7	.	TRBD1	CSASPGQGDEQYF	TGCAGTGCTAGTCCGGGACAGGGTGACGAGCAGTACTTC
TRBV7-6	TRBJ2-5	few	.	CASSFVARWGTQYF	TGTGCCAGCAGCTTTGTGGCGAGGTGGGGGACCCAGTACTTC
TRBV5-1	TRBJ2-5	many	.	CARRERIRGGWVQETQYF	TGCGCCAGACGGGAGAGGATCCGCGGCGGTTGGGTCCAAGAGACCCAGTACTTC
TRBV13	TRBJ2-2	.	.	CASSPALGFPAGELFF	TGTGCCAGCAGCCCAGCGTTAGGTTTCCCGGCCGGGGAGCTGTTTTTT
TRBV3-1	TRBJ2-1	.	.	CASSQEGIYNEQFF	TGTGCCAGCAGCCAAGAGGGGATCTACAATGAGCAGTTCTTC
TRBV7-9	TRBJ2-7	.	TRBD1	CASSFRDRGYEQYF	TGTGCCAGCAGTTTCCGAGACAGGGGCTACGAGCAGTACTTC
TRBV29-1	TRBJ2-7	many	.	CSVVAGYPYEQYF	TGCAGCGTTGTCGCAGGTTACCCCTACGAGCAGTACTTC
TRBV4-1	TRBJ1-2	few	.	CASSQDRSGGYTF	TGCGCCAGCAGCCAAGATCGGTCTGGGGGCTACACCTTC
TRBV6-5	TRBJ2-3	few	.	CASSYSSGTDTQYF	TGTGCCAGCAGTTACTCTTCCGGCACAGATACGCAGTATTTT
TRBV10-3	TRBJ1-5	.	TRBD1	CAIGDRGHDQPQHF	TGTGCCATCGGGGACAGGGGGCATGATCAGCCCCAGCATTTT
TRBV10-3	TRBJ2-1	.	TRBD1	CAIRGQLGSYNEQFF	TGTGCCATCAGGGGACAGCTCGGTTCCTACAATGAGCAGTTCTTC
TRBV4-1	TRBJ1-1	few	.	CASSQVEGSAEAFF	TGCGCCAGCAGCCAAGTGGAGGGGTCCGCTGAAGCTTTCTTT
TRBV10-2	TRBJ2-3	few	TRBD2	CASSEPRLAGAMGDTQYF	TGCGCCAGCAGTGAGCCCAGACTAGCGGGGGCTATGGGAGATACGCAGTATTTT
TRBV11-1	TRBJ2-2	few	TRBD1	CASSLVAGRGLGTGELFF	TGTGCCAGCAGCTTAGTCGCTGGCAGGGGGCTCGGCACCGGGGAGCTGTTTTTT
TRBV7-9	TRBJ2-7	.	.	CASSFGVAVGDEQYF	TGTGCCAGCAGCTTTGGGGTGGCGGTTGGGGACGAGCAGTACTTC
TRBV20-1	TRBJ2-1	.	.	CSARGHAYNEQFF	TGCAGTGCTAGGGGACATGCGTACAATGAGCAGTTCTTC
TRBV10-3	TRBJ2-2	.	.	CAISTRTANTGELFF	TGTGCCATCAGTACCCGGACAGCGAACACCGGGGAGCTGTTTTTT